This T cell receptor (beta chain) was sequenced for a study of early T cells in non-severe SARS-CoV-2 infection. This clonotype occurred many times. TCRdb re-analysed the 5' RACE reads in MiXCR, keeping a single row per CDR3 protein. The data show fewer than 110,000 distinct CDR3 sequences, 11% seen once. The V end lost 10 bases, the J end lost 3 bases, and 16 bases lay between the germline ends. The CDR3 is 13 residues long. Per the germline V gene, CDR1 is SNHLY and CDR2 is FYNNEI. Sequencing input: whole blood. This receptor was taken from an adult who was a healthcare worker with PCR-confirmed SARS-CoV-2 infection or an uninfected control (not recorded which). The gene calls are TRBV2 and TRBJ2-7; D remains unclear. CDR3: CATTRQANYEQYF. CDR3 nucleotides: TGTGCCACCACCCGGCAGGCCAACTACGAGCAGTACTTC. The variable domain in full, with the rest retrieved from reference TRBV2 and TRBJ2-7, is EPEVTQTPSHQVTQMGQEVILRCVPISNHLYFYWYRQILGQKVEFLVSFYNNEISEKSEIFDDQFSVERPDGSNFTLKIRSTKLEDSAMYFCATTRQANYEQYFGPGTRLTVT.